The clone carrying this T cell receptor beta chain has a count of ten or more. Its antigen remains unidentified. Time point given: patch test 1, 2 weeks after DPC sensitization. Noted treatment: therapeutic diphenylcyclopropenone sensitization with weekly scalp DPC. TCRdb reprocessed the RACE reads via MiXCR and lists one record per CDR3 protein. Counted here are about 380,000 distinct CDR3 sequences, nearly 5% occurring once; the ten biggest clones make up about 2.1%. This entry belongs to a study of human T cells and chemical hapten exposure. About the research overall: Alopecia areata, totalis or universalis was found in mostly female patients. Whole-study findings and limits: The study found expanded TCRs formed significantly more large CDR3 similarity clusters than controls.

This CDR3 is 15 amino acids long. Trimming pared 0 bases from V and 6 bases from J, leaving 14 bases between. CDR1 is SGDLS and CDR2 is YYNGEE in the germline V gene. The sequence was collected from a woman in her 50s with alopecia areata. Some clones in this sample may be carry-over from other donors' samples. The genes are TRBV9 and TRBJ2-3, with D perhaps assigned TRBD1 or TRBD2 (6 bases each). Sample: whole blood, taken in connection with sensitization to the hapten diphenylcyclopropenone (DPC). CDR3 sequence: CASSVVEGVSDTQYF. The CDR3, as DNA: TGTGCCAGCAGCGTAGTGGAGGGGGTTTCGGATACGCAGTATTTT.